A selection of T cell receptor beta chains follows, all from one sample in a study of blood T cell repertoires in COVID-19. Assay: immunoSEQ multiplex PCR; the TCRdb copy retains only in-frame clones and omits some. The table includes over 300,000 clones, over 75% detected once. Sequences were obtained from PBMCs or T cells enriched from blood (not recorded which). The source is a man between 25 and 39 years old who had recovered from COVID-19. The CDR3 runs from the conserved cysteine through the conserved F or W. The order of the fields is clone size, J gene, V gene, D gene, CDR3 DNA, CDR3 protein. D genes are given only for firm matches. Size values are once, few and many counts, or a class for expanded clones, and some rows have none.

>few|TRBJ1-1|TRBV18|.
TGTGCCAGCTCACCAATGTGGGCAGACGCTGAAGCTTTCTTT
CASSPMWADAEAFF
>few|TRBJ2-3|TRBV6-2/TRBV6-3|TRBD2
TGTGCCAGCAGCCCTCGGGGGGGCCAATACACAGATACGCAGTATTTT
CASSPRGGQYTDTQYF
>.|TRBJ2-7|TRBV27|TRBD1
TGTGCCAGCAGTTTTCTGGGGGGACAGGGGGGCCACGAGCAGTACTTC
CASSFLGGQGGHEQYF
>.|TRBJ2-5|TRBV7-2|TRBD1
TGTGCCAGCAGCTTAATCGGCCCAAGGGGGCAGGGGGCCCAAGAGACCCAGTACTTC
CASSLIGPRGQGAQETQYF
>.|TRBJ1-2|TRBV6-5|TRBD1
TGTGCCAGCAGCCGAGACAGGGTCCGTAACTATGGCTACACCTTC
CASSRDRVRNYGYTF
>.|TRBJ2-7|TRBV6-5|TRBD1
TGTGCCAGCAGTCGGACAGGGCTAGGGGAGCAGTACTTC
CASSRTGLGEQYF
>.|TRBJ1-1|TRBV7-2|TRBD1
TGTGCCAGCAGGCCCACAGGGGGGCAGAACACTGAAGCTTTCTTT
CASRPTGGQNTEAFF
>.|TRBJ2-6|TRBV27|TRBD1
TGTGCCAGCAGTATCGGACAGGGACTCTCTGGGGCCAACGTCCTGACTTTC
CASSIGQGLSGANVLTF
>few|TRBJ1-1|TRBV12-5|.
TGTGCTAGTGGTTTGTCAGGGCTCACTGAAGCTTTCTTT
CASGLSGLTEAFF
>.|TRBJ2-7|TRBV10-3|TRBD1
TGTGCCATCACTGCGGACAGGGGTATTCACGAGCAGTACTTC
CAITADRGIHEQYF
>.|TRBJ1-2|TRBV5-1|TRBD1
TGCGCCAGCAGGCCCCGGACAGGGTGGGACTATGGCTACACCTTC
CASRPRTGWDYGYTF
>once|TRBJ1-1|TRBV9|.
TGTGCCAGCAGCGTAGAACAGGGTTATAACACTGAAGCTTTCTTT
CASSVEQGYNTEAFF